The 14 T cell receptor beta chains below all came from one sample that was sequenced in a study of spatial heterogeneity in lung cancer. The time point is: blood at routine non-recurrence follow-up after resection. TCRdb processed the 5' RACE reads anew with MiXCR; each CDR3 protein has one entry. The table has around 70,000 distinct CDR3 sequences, about 8.2% seen once. The sequencing here drew on PBMCs, taken at follow-up. The source is a female donor with early-stage non-small cell lung cancer.

Remarks on this clonotype: A much larger clone lies a single base off, so this may be a read error. This rearrangement joins TRBV20-1 to TRBJ2-1; D gene unclear. This CDR3 contains 12 residues. Germline V gene sequence: CDR1 DFQATT, CDR2 SNEGSKA (reference sequence). The CDR3 DNA reads as TGCAGTGCACACCCCGTATACAATGGGCAGTTCTTC. It yields the protein CSAHPVYNGQFF.

This clonotype was seen at least ten times. J is TRBJ1-2 and V is TRBV15; possibly TRBD1 for D (5 bases). CDR1 and CDR2 from the germline V gene are LNHNV and YYDKDF (reference sequence). The V end lost 5 bases, the J end lost 2 bases, and 6 bases lay between the germline ends. CDR3 length equals 12 residues. CDR3: CATSRGNYGYTF. DNA of the CDR3: TGTGCCACCAGCCGGGGCAACTATGGCTACACCTTC.

This clonotype has at least ten counts. The chain carries TRBV29-1 and TRBJ2-1; the match to TRBD2 covers 10 bases. The ends lost 2 bases at V and 6 bases at J; junction bases unmatched: 1. Germline loops: CDR1 SQVTM, CDR2 ANQGSEA. The CDR3 consists of 13 residues. The CDR3 sequence: CSVERTSGNEQFF. In DNA, the CDR3 is TGCAGCGTTGAAAGGACTAGCGGCAATGAGCAGTTCTTC.

The chain uses TRBV12-3 or TRBV12-4 and TRBJ2-5; no firm D call. This CDR3 has 13 residues. Trimming removed 5 bases at V and 2 bases at J, with 9 bases between. CDR3 protein: CASSLLVQETQYF. DNA of the CDR3: TGTGCCAGCAGTCTCCTGGTTCAAGAGACCCAGTACTTC.

CDR3 DNA sequence: TGCGCCAGCAGCCGGGAGGGGATTCAGCCCCAGCATTTT. This codes for CASSREGIQPQHF. The rearrangement links TRBV5-1 to TRBJ1-5; D is possibly TRBD1 (5 bases). Trimming left V 4 bases short and J 6 bases short, with 11 bases between. Germline loops: CDR1 SGHRS, CDR2 YFSETQ. The length of the CDR3 is 13 residues.

The chain has TRBV7-3 and TRBJ1-5, with D hard to call. Germline V gene sequence: CDR1 SGHTA, CDR2 FQGTGA. This CDR3 spans 13 amino acids. V gave up 3 bases and J gave up 1 base, with 4 bases separating them. For the CDR3, the DNA is TGTGCCAGCAGCTTGACCAGCAATCAGCCCCAGCATTTT. Protein: CASSLTSNQPQHF. Using reference TRBV7-3 and TRBJ1-5 for the parts outside the CDR3, the full variable domain is GAGVSQTPSNKVTEKGKYVELRCDPISGHTALYWYRQSLGQGPEFLIYFQGTGAADDSGLPNDRFFAVRPEGSVSTLKIQRTERGDSAVYLCASSLTSNQPQHFGDGTRLSIL.

This clonotype has ten or more counts. The gene calls are TRBV5-1 and TRBJ2-1; D possibly corresponds to TRBD2 (5 bases). The CDR3 extends over 13 amino acids. V lost 4 bases, J lost 6 bases, and 11 bases lay in between. The germline CDR1 and CDR2 sequences are SGHRS and YFSETQ. The CDR3 DNA follows: TGCGCCAGCAGCCCGGACTCCCTCAATGAGCAGTTCTTC. Its translation is CASSPDSLNEQFF.

Concerning this clonotype itself: A read error may account for a junction end that differs from germline. The rearrangement uses TRBV5-1 and TRBJ1-2; TRBD1 is a possible D gene (6 bases). CDR1 and CDR2 from the germline V gene are SGHRS and YFSETQ. The length of the CDR3 is 14 residues. The CDR3 DNA follows: TGCGCCAGCAGCTCGTTGAACAGGGCCCATGGCTATACCTTC. It encodes CASSSLNRAHGYTF.

This clonotype occurred many times. The genes are TRBV4-1 and TRBJ1-1; D call uncertain. Deletions cut 3 bases from V and 0 bases from J, with 5 bases between. The germline V gene has CDR1 MGHRA and CDR2 YSYEKL. There are 13 residues in the CDR3. The CDR3 spells CASSQGMNTEAFF. CDR3 sequence (DNA): TGCGCCAGCAGCCAGGGGATGAACACTGAAGCTTTCTTT.

The gene calls are TRBV28 and TRBJ2-7; D might be TRBD1 or TRBD2, each matching 6 bases. The CDR3 is 15 amino acids. Per germline, CDR1 MDHEN and CDR2 SYDVKM. V was cut by 8 bases and J by 0 bases, with 17 bases left in between. The CDR3: CASDSGGGDSYEQYF. The CDR3 DNA is TGTGCCAGCGACTCCGGGGGCGGAGACTCCTACGAGCAGTACTTC.

This clonotype has a count of ten or more. The chain carries TRBV6-6 and TRBJ1-5, with a weak D call TRBD1 (5 bases). Germline V gene sequence: CDR1 MNHNY, CDR2 SVGAGI (reference sequence). The CDR3 contains 13 residues. V was clipped by 6 bases and J by 7 bases, with 13 bases between them. CDR3 region: CASRRGSEQPQHF. DNA for the CDR3: TGTGCCAGCAGGAGGGGAAGCGAGCAGCCCCAGCATTTT.

V and J are TRBV4-1 and TRBJ1-2, with a weak D call TRBD1 (5 bases). Trimming shortened V by 2 bases and J by 1 base, and 20 bases separated the two germline ends. CDR1 MGHRA and CDR2 YSYEKL come from the germline V gene. CDR3 length: 18 residues. CDR3 nucleotide sequence: TGCGCCAGCAGCCAAAGACATGGAACCGGGACGGTTAACTATGGCTACACCTTC. Residues: CASSQRHGTGTVNYGYTF.

The chain is built from TRBV7-9 and TRBJ1-1, with D unclear. Germline loops: CDR1 SEHNR, CDR2 FQNEAQ (reference sequence). With 3 bases removed from V and 6 bases from J, the gap between germline ends came to 11 bases. The CDR3 totals 13 residues. The CDR3 bases are TGTGCCAGCAGCTTGACGGGAGCACCTGAAGCTTTCTTT. It codes for CASSLTGAPEAFF. The variable domain in full, with the rest retrieved from reference TRBV7-9 and TRBJ1-1, is DTGVSQNPRHKITKRGQNVTFRCDPISEHNRLYWYRQTLGQGPEFLTYFQNEAQLEKSRLLSDRFSAERPKGSFSTLEIQRTEQGDSAMYLCASSLTGAPEAFFGQGTRLTVV.

This clonotype was counted many times. DNA of the CDR3: TGTGCCAGCAGCCCGCGACAGTGGTCCTACAATGAGCAGTTCTTC. Translated, it gives CASSPRQWSYNEQFF. The gene calls are TRBV3-1 and TRBJ2-1; tentatively, D is TRBD1 (5 bases). The CDR3 extends over 15 amino acids. Germline V gene data show CDR1 as LGHDT and CDR2 as YNNKEL (reference sequence). Trimming pared 4 bases from V and 1 base from J, leaving 11 bases between.